What follows are 22 T cell receptor beta chains derived from one specimen sequenced in a study of T cell repertoires in cytomegalovirus infection. TCRdb independently ran MiXCR on the reads; one entry per CDR3 protein. Of 600,000 to 800,000 distinct CDR3 sequences in the sample, roughly 26% were seen once. Sequencing used CD8+ T cells from PBMCs. These receptors came from a human donor in good health (CMV status not recorded). Some clones in this sample may be carry-over from other donors' samples.

This clonotype was detected once. It may be a read error: a sequence one base away is much more abundant. The chain is built from TRBV7-2 and TRBJ2-4, with 8 nucleotides matching TRBD2. Losses at the gene ends were 7 bases for V and 7 bases for J; bases not matched to a gene: 12. The V gene's germline CDR1 is SGHTA and CDR2 FQGNSA. This CDR3 comprises 15 residues. In nucleotides, the CDR3 is TGTGCCAGCAACATTGCCGGGACTAGTTGGAACATTCAGTACTTC. Its translation: CASNIAGTSWNIQYF.

This chain connects TRBV28 to TRBJ1-2, with D unclear. Trimming cost V 10 bases and J 4 bases, with 16 bases left between them. Germline CDR1 reads MDHEN; CDR2 reads SYDVKM. The CDR3 spans 13 residues. The CDR3 DNA is TGTGCCATCCTAGCCCCTAGACCCTATGGCTACACCTTC. Translating gives CAILAPRPYGYTF.

The rearrangement uses TRBV20-1 and TRBJ2-1; D possibly corresponds to TRBD2 (6 bases). The V end was cut by 2 bases, the J end by 12 bases, with 11 bases between. The CDR3 has 11 amino acids. Germline V gives CDR1 DFQATT, CDR2 SNEGSKA (reference sequence). The CDR3 protein is CSARNRDLQFF. The CDR3 DNA follows: TGCAGTGCTAGAAACCGGGACTTGCAGTTCTTC.

The chain recombines TRBV11-2 with TRBJ1-1; maybe TRBD1 (6 bases). Germline assignment: CDR1 SGHAT and CDR2 FQNNGV. Trimming removed 3 bases from V and 0 bases from J, with 14 bases in between. The CDR3 contains 16 residues. CDR3 in amino acids: CASSFTRGHMNTEAFF. The CDR3 nucleotides are TGTGCCAGCAGCTTTACAAGGGGACATATGAACACTGAAGCTTTCTTT.

This clonotype was observed many times. Here the CDR3 reads CASIRGPDTQYF. The CDR3 nucleotides read TGTGCCAGCATCCGGGGGCCAGATACGCAGTATTTT. The V gene is TRBV2, the J gene TRBJ2-3; D may be TRBD1 or TRBD2 (6 bases each). Trimming shortened V by 7 bases and J by 4 bases, and 9 bases separated the two germline ends. There are 12 residues in the CDR3. Germline V lookup: CDR1 SNHLY, CDR2 FYNNEI.

There are many counts of this clonotype. The rearrangement joins TRBV19 to TRBJ1-2; 9 bases are shared with TRBD1. Germline CDR1 reads LNHDA; CDR2 reads SQIVND (reference sequence). J was trimmed by 8 bases and V by 7 bases; bases with no gene match: 14. The length of the CDR3 is 15 residues. The CDR3 DNA is TGTGCCAGTATGGGACAGGGAGCGCAAGACTCGGGCTACACCTTC. Amino acid sequence: CASMGQGAQDSGYTF. Full variable domain (missing parts from reference TRBV19 and TRBJ1-2): DGGITQSPKYLFRKEGQNVTLSCEQNLNHDAMYWYRQDPGQGLRLIYYSQIVNDFQKGDIAEGYSVSREKKESFPLTVTSAQKNPTAFYLCASMGQGAQDSGYTFGSGTRLTVV.

With respect to this clonotype: A single base separates this from a much larger clone, so it may be a read error. The V and J genes are TRBV6-6 and TRBJ2-7; possibly TRBD1 or TRBD2 for D (5 bases each). CDR1 MNHNY and CDR2 SVGAGI come from the germline V gene (reference sequence). The CDR3 covers 15 residues. The CDR3 is CVSSQPGPYAYEQYF. For the CDR3, the DNA is TGTGTCAGCAGTCAACCGGGACCGTACGCTTACGAGCAGTACTTC.

This chain uses TRBV6-5 with TRBJ2-1; possibly TRBD2 for D (6 bases). Trimming removed 2 bases from V and 1 base from J, with 9 bases in between. CDR1 and CDR2 from the germline V gene are MNHEY and SVGAGI. The length of the CDR3 is 15 residues. In nucleotides, the CDR3 is TGTGCCAGCAGTTACGTCGGGGGATCCTACAATGAGCAGTTCTTC. Protein sequence: CASSYVGGSYNEQFF.

Regarding this clonotype: A much larger clone is a single base away; this may be a read error. The chain is built from TRBV10-3 and TRBJ2-5; D ambiguous. The germline V gene has CDR1 ENHRY and CDR2 SYGVKD. The V gene lost 2 bases and the J gene lost 3 bases, with 10 bases spanning the gap. This CDR3 has 14 amino acids. The CDR3 DNA reads as TGTGCCATCAGTGAGACGAGCGTCAAAGAGACCCAGTACTTC. Translation: CAISETSVKETQYF.

This clonotype was counted at least ten times. The rearrangement links TRBV28 to TRBJ2-5; D not certain. The CDR3 has 13 amino acids. V lost 5 bases and J 1 base, leaving 8 bases between the germline ends. Germline V gene lookup returns CDR1 MDHEN and CDR2 SYDVKM. CDR3 DNA: TGTGCCAGCAGTGCCAGTACCCAAGAGACCCAGTACTTC. The encoded protein is CASSASTQETQYF. Together with reference TRBV28 and TRBJ2-5, the CDR3 gives the full variable domain: DVKVTQSSRYLVKRTGEKVFLECVQDMDHENMFWYRQDPGLGLRLIYFSYDVKMKEKGDIPEGYSVSREKKERFSLILESASTNQTSMYLCASSASTQETQYFGPGTRLLVL.

The chain is built from TRBV19 and TRBJ1-5; unclear D gene. CDR1 and CDR2 (germline): LNHDA, SQIVND (reference sequence). The CDR3 extends over 13 amino acids. Trimming stripped 5 bases from V and 4 bases from J, with 9 bases between. The CDR3 sequence is CASSPFLNQPQHF. CDR3 DNA: TGTGCCAGTAGTCCCTTTTTAAATCAGCCCCAGCATTTT. Complete variable domain (other parts from reference TRBV19 and TRBJ1-5): DGGITQSPKYLFRKEGQNVTLSCEQNLNHDAMYWYRQDPGQGLRLIYYSQIVNDFQKGDIAEGYSVSREKKESFPLTVTSAQKNPTAFYLCASSPFLNQPQHFGDGTRLSIL.

Points on this clonotype: A much larger clone lies one base from this, so it may be a read error. V gene TRBV7-6 combines with J gene TRBJ1-1, with 9 bases that match TRBD1. Germline values: CDR1 SGHVS, CDR2 FNYEAQ. The CDR3 has 15 amino acids. CDR3 protein: CANSRTGGANTEAFF. The CDR3 nucleotides are TGTGCCAACAGCAGAACAGGGGGCGCAAACACTGAAGCTTTCTTT.

This chain joins TRBV4-1 and TRBJ2-1; TRBD2 aligns across 10 bases. Trimming took 1 base from V and 13 from J; bases not matched to a gene: 4. CDR1 is MGHRA and CDR2 is YSYEKL in the germline V gene. This CDR3 has 13 residues. The CDR3, as DNA: TGCGCCAGCAGCCAAGGACTAGCGGGCCCTCAGTTCTTC. This encodes CASSQGLAGPQFF.

The gene calls are TRBV6-6 and TRBJ1-1, with 7 nucleotides matching TRBD1. V shed 7 bases and J 0 bases; nucleotides not matched to a gene: 5. The CDR3 runs to 14 residues. Germline V gene sequence: CDR1 MNHNY, CDR2 SVGAGI (reference sequence). The CDR3 coding sequence is TGTGCCAGCACTACGAGGGGGCTGAACACTGAAGCTTTCTTT. Its protein is CASTTRGLNTEAFF.

The genes are TRBV20-1 and TRBJ2-5; D might be TRBD2 (6 bases). Germline CDR1 and CDR2: DFQATT and SNEGSKA (reference sequence). This CDR3 is built from 17 residues. Trimming removed 0 bases at V and 5 bases at J, with 22 bases between. CDR3 nucleotides: TGCAGTGCTAGAGAGCCGCCGCTAGCGTCTCTCGGGGAGACCCAGTACTTC. This translates into CSAREPPLASLGETQYF.

This clonotype appeared many times. The V call is TRBV7-2, the J call TRBJ2-3; TRBD2 matches at 16 bases. CDR1 is SGHTA and CDR2 is FQGNSA in the germline V gene. The J segment lost 3 bases and the V segment lost 5 bases, leaving 11 bases of the junction unmatched. The CDR3 contains 19 residues. The CDR3 region has the DNA TGTGCCAGCAGCGCCCTAGGGACTAGCGGGGGGGCCGATACAGATACGCAGTATTTT. The encoded protein is CASSALGTSGGADTDTQYF.

Ten or more counts support this clonotype. The V call is TRBV28, the J call TRBJ1-1, with a possible D match to TRBD1 (5 bases). Germline loops: CDR1 MDHEN, CDR2 SYDVKM. Trimming shortened V by 4 bases and J by 0 bases, and 9 bases separated the two germline ends. This CDR3 spans 14 amino acids. The chain's CDR3 is CASSSTAMNTEAFF. The CDR3 DNA follows: TGTGCCAGCAGTTCGACAGCCATGAACACTGAAGCTTTCTTT.

V gene TRBV5-5 combines with J gene TRBJ2-1, with D uncertain. CDR1 is SGHKS and CDR2 is YYEKEE in the germline V gene (reference sequence). Between the trimmed V and J ends, which lost 1 base and 5 bases, there was a span of 10 bases. The length of the CDR3 is 14 residues. CDR3 coding DNA: TGTGCCAGCAGCTTGACAAATCTCGACAATGAGCAGTTCTTC. Protein sequence: CASSLTNLDNEQFF.

Details on this clonotype: Being one base from a much bigger clone, this may be a read error. This chain links TRBV6-1 with TRBJ2-2; D unclear. Deletions cut 10 bases from V and 4 bases from J, with 19 bases between. The CDR3 length is 15 residues. The germline CDR1 and CDR2 sequences are MNHNS and SASEGT. CDR3 nucleotide sequence: TGTGCCAACACTTCATTAACAGATTTCACCGGGGAGCTGTTTTTT. It yields the protein CANTSLTDFTGELFF.

This clonotype was counted a few times. The rearrangement joins TRBV5-6 to TRBJ1-1; D not certain. Trimming took off 0 bases at V and 2 bases at J, with 8 bases between the two ends. Per germline, CDR1 SGHDT and CDR2 YYEEEE. The length of the CDR3 is 14 residues. CDR3 sequence (DNA): TGTGCCAGCAGCTTGGCCTATGGAAACACTGAAGCTTTCTTT. Its translation is CASSLAYGNTEAFF.

This clonotype was detected many times. The V call is TRBV7-2, the J call TRBJ2-1; D might be TRBD2 (5 bases). CDR1 is SGHTA and CDR2 is FQGNSA in the germline V gene. V was shortened by 2 bases and J by 15 bases, with 17 bases between the two germline ends. The CDR3 spans 13 residues. CDR3 loop: CASSLSTGEYGFF. CDR3 bases: TGTGCCAGCAGCTTATCGACCGGGGAGTATGGGTTCTTC.

This clonotype was detected a few times. The chain couples TRBV6-1 to TRBJ2-7; tentatively, D is TRBD1 (8 bases). This CDR3 comprises 14 residues. The germline V gene encodes CDR1 MNHNS and CDR2 SASEGT. Trimming removed 11 bases from V and 3 bases from J, with 20 bases in between. The CDR3 DNA reads as TGTGCCGCAGGTGAGACAGGGGACTACTACGAGCAGTACTTC. Translated, it gives CAAGETGDYYEQYF.